Here is one TCR beta chain with its context. The data stem from a study of blood T cell repertoires in COVID-19. About the study: From the United States, Italy and Spain came samples of acute and convalescent COVID-19.

The CDR3 contains 13 residues. CDR1 is SEHNR, CDR2 FQNEAQ, per germline (reference sequence). Deletions cut 1 base from V and 5 bases from J, with 6 bases between. Clones were sequenced by immunoSEQ multiplex PCR, and TCRdb holds only the in-frame ones, with some missing. The sample lists fewer than 200,000 clones; 85% were seen once. This TCR was sampled from a human donor with acute or convalescent COVID-19. The donor label of this sample is uncertain. The chain employs TRBV7-9 and TRBJ1-5; D is unresolved. What was sequenced was peripheral blood. The CDR3 loop reads CASSLGADQPQHF. The CDR3 DNA reads as TGTGCCAGCAGCTTAGGGGCAGATCAGCCCCAGCATTTT. The full variable domain, completed using reference TRBV7-9 and TRBJ1-5, is DTGVSQNPRHKITKRGQNVTFRCDPISEHNRLYWYRQTLGQGPEFLTYFQNEAQLEKSRLLSDRFSAERPKGSFSTLEIQRTEQGDSAMYLCASSLGADQPQHFGDGTRLSIL.